The sequence of this T cell receptor (beta chain) was determined in a study of OX40 agonist ivuxolimab in advanced cancers. Background on the study: Ivuxolimab is an agonistic anti-OX40 (CD134) antibody, and patients were treated with it. Intravenous ivuxolimab at 0.01 to 10 mg/kg was given to patients every 2 weeks.

Germline V gene data show CDR1 as MDHEN and CDR2 as SYDVKM. The CDR3 sequence is 14 residues long. V was shortened by 2 bases and J by 2 bases, with 7 bases between the two germline ends. Repertoires were generated with immunoSEQ multiplex PCR, while TCRdb's copy carries only in-frame clones and drops some. Altogether about 62,000 clones are present, roughly 85% being singletons, with the ten largest covering 0.76%. J is TRBJ2-1 and V is TRBV28; D is possibly TRBD1 or TRBD2 (6 bases each). The source is an adult with an advanced solid tumor such as melanoma, head and neck, liver or kidney cancer. The sequencing here drew on CD4+ or CD8+ T cells sorted from blood, taken in a trial of the OX40 agonist ivuxolimab. DNA of the CDR3: TGTGCCAGCAGTTTAGGGGGGCCCTACAATGAGCAGTTCTTC. This gives the protein CASSLGGPYNEQFF.